The present entry profiles one TCR beta chain with its context. Germline CDR1 SEHNR, CDR2 FQNEAQ (reference sequence). The CDR3 sequence is 16 residues long. Trimming removed 1 base at V and 1 base at J, with 14 bases between. These data originate in a study of blood T cell repertoires in COVID-19. On the study more broadly: The United States, Italy and Spain provided the acute and convalescent COVID-19 samples. Sample material is recorded as cDNA or gDNA derived from T cells, B-cell-depleted T cells, or PBMCs.

In the original analysis: Scientists estimated how many nucleated cells there were by amplifying reference gene primers. Assay: immunoSEQ multiplex PCR; the TCRdb copy retains only in-frame clones and omits some. V and J calls and clone size follow that table, whereas D and trimming were derived from the DNA. The profile shows fewer than 250,000 clones, more than 85% of them singletons. This clonotype was obtained from a man between 35 and 55 years old with acute or convalescent COVID-19. The rearrangement uses TRBV7-9 and TRBJ2-7, with TRBD1 as a possible D gene (6 bases). The sample consisted of peripheral blood. The CDR3 spells CASSLVPAGASYEQYF. In DNA form, the CDR3 reads TGTGCCAGCAGCTTAGTGCCGGCAGGGGCTTCCTACGAGCAGTACTTC. Full variable domain (outside the CDR3, taken from reference TRBV7-9 and TRBJ2-7): DTGVSQNPRHKITKRGQNVTFRCDPISEHNRLYWYRQTLGQGPEFLTYFQNEAQLEKSRLLSDRFSAERPKGSFSTLEIQRTEQGDSAMYLCASSLVPAGASYEQYFGPGTRLTVT.